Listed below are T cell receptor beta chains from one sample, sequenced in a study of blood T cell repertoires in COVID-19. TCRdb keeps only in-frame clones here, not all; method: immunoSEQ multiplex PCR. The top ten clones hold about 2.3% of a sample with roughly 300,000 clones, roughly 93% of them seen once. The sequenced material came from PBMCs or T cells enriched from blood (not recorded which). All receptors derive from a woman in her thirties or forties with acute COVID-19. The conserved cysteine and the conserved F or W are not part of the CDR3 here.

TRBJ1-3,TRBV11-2,ASSFQGYSGNTIY
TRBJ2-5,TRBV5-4,ASSLNKETQY
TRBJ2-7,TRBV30,AWGGTSGRSRAEQY
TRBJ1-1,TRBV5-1,ASSTGERGEAF
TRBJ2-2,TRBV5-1,ASSLEGQGLRELF
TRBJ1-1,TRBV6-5,ASSSRWADFFREAF
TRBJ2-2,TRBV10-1,ASSESKREGPSAGELF
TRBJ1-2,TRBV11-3,ASSLAGGYGYT
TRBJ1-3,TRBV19,ASSIDGSTGNTIY
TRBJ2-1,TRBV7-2,ASSLALGVNEQF
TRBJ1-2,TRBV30,AWTSDRYNGYT